This TCR beta chain derives from a study of identifying expanded T cells in peripheral blood. The study's findings and limits: Roughly two-week clone count variance significantly increased as total template count grew.

Profiling relied on immunoSEQ multiplex PCR, and the TCRdb table lists in-frame clones only, not all of them. Of over 90,000 clones listed, approximately 85% were seen once; the top ten hold approximately 5%. As regards this clone: Its antigen is currently unknown.

The clonotype was recovered from a person aged 18 to 75 in good health. The sequenced material came from blood.

This CDR3 is CASSGAGGASEQFF. In DNA, the CDR3 is TGTGCCAGCAGCGGAGCGGGAGGAGCCAGTGAGCAGTTCTTC. The chain is built from TRBV9 and TRBJ2-1, with 9 bases lining up with TRBD2. Germline CDR1 is SGDLS and CDR2 is YYNGEE. V lost 3 bases, J lost 9 bases, and 7 bases stayed unmatched. The CDR3 runs to 14 residues.